A selection of T cell receptor beta chains follows, all from one sample in a study of T-cell reconstitution after alpha-beta-depleted transplantation in children. MiXCR, run by TCRdb on the PCR reads, gives a single entry per CDR3 protein. Altogether approximately 630,000 distinct CDR3 sequences are present, about 12% being singletons, with the ten largest covering 0.79%. The sample consisted of PBMCs, taken before TCRalphabeta/CD19-depleted stem cell transplant. These receptors all stem from a girl aged 2-9 years with congenital amegakaryocytic thrombocytopenia, due to receive a stem cell transplant. The CDR3 runs from the conserved cysteine through the conserved F or W.

v_call,j_call,cdr3_length,cdr3_aa
TRBV19,TRBJ2-5,16,CASSIQGGGRQETQYF
TRBV7-9,TRBJ2-1,16,CASSLAGGSPLDEQFF
TRBV14,TRBJ2-7,15,CASSHEMGLSYEQYF
TRBV7-6,TRBJ2-7,15,CASSLDFAGGLEQYF
TRBV27,TRBJ2-5,16,CASSPGLAGGEETQYF
TRBV5-6,TRBJ1-2,14,CASSLVYENYGYTF
TRBV29-1,TRBJ1-4,12,CSVEGEGYQLFF
TRBV15,TRBJ1-2,13,CATSRGKEYGYTF
TRBV29-1,TRBJ1-4,13,CSVGEGSNEKLFF
TRBV20-1,TRBJ2-1,14,CSASLAENYNEQFF
TRBV3-1,TRBJ1-5,15,CASSQDRGGLQPQHF
TRBV6-5,TRBJ2-7,14,CASSYATGAHEQYF
TRBV20-1,TRBJ2-2,15,CSASSIKANTGELFF
TRBV7-2,TRBJ2-3,14,CASSSYLRADTQYF
TRBV29-1,TRBJ2-7,12,CSVEGLNYEQYF
TRBV10-2,TRBJ2-1,20,CASTDFYYPVGASSYNEQFF
TRBV5-5,TRBJ2-7,14,CASSLVLQQGEQYF
TRBV5-1,TRBJ2-7,18,CASSPGLAGGKRRYEQYF
TRBV12-3/TRBV12-4,TRBJ2-7,15,CASSRFRIDTYEQYF
TRBV6-5,TRBJ2-3,14,CASSHTTSSGTQYF
TRBV20-1,TRBJ2-3,14,CSSEAGGGPDTQYF
TRBV20-1,TRBJ1-6,16,CSARELRTGTNSPLHF
TRBV29-1,TRBJ2-2,14,CSVVGRGSPGELFF
TRBV7-9,TRBJ1-6,14,CASSPIQTGPPLHF
TRBV20-1,TRBJ2-3,15,CSAMRGASGTDTQYF
TRBV5-1,TRBJ2-7,14,CASSLEHSNHEQYF
TRBV15,TRBJ2-2,12,CATSPLTGELFF
TRBV6-1,TRBJ2-3,14,CATRTGISTDTQYF
TRBV12-3/TRBV12-4,TRBJ2-1,14,CASIQDYRGGEQFF
TRBV7-2,TRBJ2-3,15,CASSLVPGGLHTQYF
TRBV3-1,TRBJ2-3,17,CASSEWNSGRALDTQYF
TRBV6-1,TRBJ1-2,14,CASSLLAEEPGYTF
TRBV5-1,TRBJ1-1,13,CASRLAPNTEAFF
TRBV5-1,TRBJ1-3,14,CASSPGNSGNTIYF
TRBV7-2,TRBJ2-1,12,CASSHTRGEQFF
TRBV29-1,TRBJ1-1,13,CSVEPGMNTEAFF
TRBV20-1,TRBJ2-3,14,CSARPGGFMNTQYF
TRBV20-1,TRBJ2-1,19,CRGQAPGLLSYWGPNEQFF